Shown below are 7 T cell receptor beta chains from a single sample sequenced in a study of T cells in localized non-small cell lung cancer. Measured with immunoSEQ multiplex PCR; TCRdb has only the in-frame clones, and not every one. The repertoire consists of 3,500 to 4,500 clones, with around 21% occurring once and the leading ten covering roughly 5%. The sequencing used lung tumor tissue, collected before any cancer treatment. The receptors were gathered from a female donor older than 55 with stage I lung adenocarcinoma.

The chain employs TRBV18 and TRBJ2-1, with 11 bases identical to TRBD2. The germline CDR1 and CDR2 sequences are KGHSH and LQKENI. The CDR3 runs to 16 residues. Trimming removed 6 bases from V and 3 bases from J; junction bases left unmatched: 7. The CDR3 region is CASSPISGRVYNEQFF. As DNA, the CDR3 is TGTGCCAGCTCCCCCATTAGCGGGAGGGTCTACAATGAGCAGTTCTTC.

The chain has TRBV5-1 and TRBJ1-3, with 9 nucleotides matching TRBD1. The trim removed 3 bases at V and 0 bases at J, leaving 7 bases unmatched. The CDR3 covers 17 residues. The germline gives CDR1 SGHRS, CDR2 YFSETQ. CDR3 protein: CASSSGTGRDSGNTIYF. DNA of the CDR3: TGCGCCAGCAGCTCTGGGACAGGGAGGGACTCTGGAAACACCATATATTTT.

This clone has more than one count but fewer than ten. The gene calls are TRBV6-8 and TRBJ2-3, with TRBD1 identical over 10 bases. V gave up 6 bases and J gave up 4 bases; unmatched junction bases: 10. The CDR3 spans 16 residues. Germline V gives CDR1 MNHGY, CDR2 SAAAGT. The CDR3 spells CASRGVRDRGPDTQYF. The CDR3 DNA reads as TGTGCCAGCAGGGGGGTACGGGACAGGGGACCAGATACGCAGTATTTT.

The chain recombines TRBV6-1 with TRBJ2-7; 10 nucleotides agree with TRBD2. The CDR3 runs 15 residues. The V gene end was trimmed by 0 bases and the J gene end by 3 bases; junction bases not matched to a gene: 2. CDR1 is MNHNS and CDR2 is SASEGT in the germline V gene. This chain's CDR3 is CASSEARTSGYEQYF. CDR3 bases: TGTGCCAGCAGTGAAGCTAGGACTAGCGGCTACGAGCAGTACTTC.

This chain joins TRBV5-1 and TRBJ2-1, with 11 bases lining up with TRBD2. V lost 4 bases and J lost 6; bases outside the gene matches: 6. Germline V gene sequence: CDR1 SGHRS, CDR2 YFSETQ. The CDR3 is made up of 15 amino acids. The CDR3, as DNA: TGCGCCAGCAGCCAACCACTAGCGGGGGCCAATGAGCAGTTCTTC. This sequence encodes CASSQPLAGANEQFF.

The J gene is TRBJ2-7, the V gene TRBV5-1, with TRBD2 identical over 9 bases. The CDR3 is 15 residues long. The germline V gene encodes CDR1 SGHRS and CDR2 YFSETQ. Trimming cost V 4 bases and J 4 bases; bases outside gene matches: 9. DNA for the CDR3: TGCGCCAGCAGCCTCCCCGGGACTAGCAGTTACGAGCAGTACTTC. Protein: CASSLPGTSSYEQYF.

The chain is built from TRBV6-8 and TRBJ2-1, with D tentatively TRBD1 (6 bases). Germline V gene lookup returns CDR1 MNHGY and CDR2 SAAAGT. V was cut by 6 bases and J by 10 bases, with 13 bases left in between. CDR3 length: 12 residues. CDR3 nucleotide sequence: TGTGCCAGCAGAACAGGGCAGGGGGAGCAGTTCTTC. This encodes CASRTGQGEQFF.